The 18 T cell receptor beta chains below all came from one sample that was sequenced in a study of T-cell reconstitution after alpha-beta-depleted transplantation in children. This sample's TCRbeta library carried unique molecular identifier barcodes. One entry per CDR3 protein, called by TCRdb with MiXCR from the PCR reads. The table has fewer than 550,000 distinct CDR3 sequences, 9.5% to 12% seen once; the top ten hold approximately 14%. The sample here was PBMCs, mostly from graft donor cells, taken 180 days after TCRalphabeta/CD19-depleted stem cell transplant. Receptor source: a female patient younger than 10 who had a stem cell transplant for aplastic anemia, so the T cells may come from the graft donor.

This clonotype has ten or more counts. The chain joins TRBV10-1 to TRBJ1-4; D gene uncertain. Trimming took 3 bases from V and 4 from J, leaving 6 bases between them. From germline, CDR1 is WNHNN and CDR2 SYGVQD (reference sequence). The CDR3 has 13 amino acids. CDR3 loop: CASSDQVNEKLFF. CDR3 DNA sequence: TGCGCCAGCAGTGACCAGGTTAATGAAAAACTGTTTTTT.

This clonotype has more than one count but fewer than ten. The rearrangement uses TRBV28 and TRBJ2-7; possible D gene TRBD1, 5 bases. The CDR3 totals 14 residues. Germline CDR1 reads MDHEN; CDR2 reads SYDVKM. With 3 bases removed from V and 5 bases from J, the gap between germline ends came to 14 bases. In DNA, the CDR3 is TGTGCCAGCAGTTTGACAGCTACGTGGGACGAGCAGTACTTC. Translating gives CASSLTATWDEQYF.

This sequence joins TRBV7-9 and TRBJ2-5; 10 nucleotides line up with TRBD1. After removal of 6 bases from V and 4 bases from J, the junction contained 5 bases not matched to a gene. Germline values: CDR1 SEHNR, CDR2 FQNEAQ (reference sequence). This CDR3 spans 14 amino acids. The CDR3 DNA reads TGTGCCAGCAGAAACCGGGACAGGGGAGAGACCCAGTACTTC. This encodes CASRNRDRGETQYF.

The V gene is TRBV4-2, the J gene TRBJ2-3; 12 bases line up with TRBD2. Losses at the gene ends were 1 base for V and 4 bases for J; bases not matched to a gene: 3. CDR3 size: 16 residues. The germline CDR1 and CDR2 sequences are LGHNA and YNFKEQ. CDR3 protein: CASSQGLAGGPDTQYF. Here the CDR3 DNA reads TGTGCCAGCAGCCAAGGGCTAGCGGGAGGGCCAGATACGCAGTATTTT.

The chain links TRBV4-1 to TRBJ2-3, with 14 nucleotides matching TRBD2. J was trimmed by 3 bases and V by 4 bases; bases with no gene match: 9. Germline loops: CDR1 MGHRA, CDR2 YSYEKL. CDR3 length: 18 residues. The CDR3 here is CASSPKRGLAGETDTQYF. As DNA, the CDR3 is TGCGCCAGCAGCCCGAAAAGGGGACTAGCGGGAGAAACAGATACGCAGTATTTT.

This clonotype occurred many times. V and J are TRBV12-3 or TRBV12-4 and TRBJ1-1; 7 positions agree with TRBD1. This CDR3 region has 14 residues. With 1 base clipped from V and 6 bases from J, the junction kept 5 bases outside the gene matches. The CDR3, as DNA: TGTGCCAGCAGTTTAGAAGGGACAGCACCTGAAGCTTTCTTT. The encoded protein is CASSLEGTAPEAFF.

The genes are TRBV7-6 and TRBJ1-4, with TRBD1 matching 10 bases. The CDR3 runs to 17 residues. V dropped 5 bases and J dropped 8; count of bases not matched to a gene: 14. CDR1 and CDR2 (germline): SGHVS, FNYEAQ. CDR3 in amino acids: CASSPRRDRGRGEKLFF. In DNA, the CDR3 is TGTGCCAGCAGCCCCCGCCGGGACAGGGGACGTGGAGAAAAACTGTTTTTT.

There are many counts of this clonotype. This chain joins TRBV20-1 and TRBJ2-7; D is uncertain. Germline V gives CDR1 DFQATT, CDR2 SNEGSKA (reference sequence). Trimming removed 6 bases from V and 6 bases from J, with 15 bases in between. This CDR3 spans 12 amino acids. The CDR3 is CSAAGPPSEQYF. The CDR3 coding sequence is TGCAGTGCCGCAGGACCCCCCTCCGAGCAGTACTTC.

Ten or more counts support this clonotype. The genes are TRBV29-1 and TRBJ1-1; D gene unclear. V was cut by 2 bases and J by 5 bases, with 18 bases left in between. The CDR3 contains 15 residues. From germline, CDR1 is SQVTM and CDR2 ANQGSEA. CDR3 amino acids: CSVERAGQGWTEAFF. The CDR3 DNA reads TGCAGCGTTGAACGCGCAGGCCAAGGTTGGACTGAAGCTTTCTTT.

This clonotype was recorded many times. V gene TRBV7-9 combines with J gene TRBJ1-1; 7 positions match TRBD1. The CDR3 runs to 17 residues. V lost 5 bases and J lost 5; bases outside the gene matches: 17. Germline V gene sequence: CDR1 SEHNR, CDR2 FQNEAQ (reference sequence). The chain's CDR3 is CASSQGGALQPRTEAFF. CDR3 nucleotide sequence: TGTGCCAGCAGCCAGGGGGGGGCACTTCAGCCCAGGACTGAAGCTTTCTTT.

The chain recombines TRBV5-1 with TRBJ2-7; D might be TRBD1 or TRBD2, each matching 5 bases. Germline lookup yields CDR1 SGHRS and CDR2 YFSETQ. The CDR3 contains 14 residues. Trimming took off 6 bases at V and 0 bases at J, with 13 bases between the two ends. Here the CDR3 DNA reads TGCGCCAGCAACAAAGGGGACCACTCCTACGAGCAGTACTTC. Translating gives CASNKGDHSYEQYF.

For this clonotype: Sequence at one end of the junction differs from germline and may be a read error. The rearrangement joins TRBV11-2 to TRBJ1-5; D may be TRBD1 (6 bases). Germline CDR1 and CDR2: SGHAT and FQNNGV. The CDR3 is 16 amino acids. The CDR3 is CASSQGTHGGNQPQHF. CDR3 sequence (DNA): TGTGCCAGCAGCCAGGGGACTCATGGAGGCAATCAGCCCCAGCATTTC.

The rearrangement links TRBV7-3 to TRBJ2-1; D remains ambiguous. With 5 bases removed from V and 7 bases from J, the gap between germline ends came to 21 bases. Per the germline V gene, CDR1 is SGHTA and CDR2 is FQGTGA. The CDR3 spans 16 residues. The CDR3 DNA is TGTGCCAGCAGCCCCACCAAGGACGGAGTAGGTAATGAGCAGTTCTTC. It is translated as CASSPTKDGVGNEQFF.

The chain uses TRBV20-1 and TRBJ1-1; TRBD1 might be the D (5 bases). Trimming stripped 3 bases from V and 5 bases from J, with 13 bases between. In germline, CDR1 is DFQATT, CDR2 SNEGSKA (reference sequence). This CDR3 has 13 amino acids. The CDR3 sequence is CSASRTRRTEAFF. In DNA form, the CDR3 reads TGCAGTGCTAGCCGGACAAGGAGAACTGAAGCTTTCTTT.

The rearrangement uses TRBV15 and TRBJ1-6, with D maybe TRBD1 (6 bases). Germline values: CDR1 LNHNV, CDR2 YYDKDF (reference sequence). Trimming took off 3 bases at V and 14 bases at J, with 14 bases between the two ends. This CDR3 has 13 residues. CDR3 residues: CATSSAQGSTLHF. The CDR3 DNA reads as TGTGCCACCAGCAGCGCCCAGGGGAGCACCCTCCACTTT.

The chain combines TRBV20-1 with TRBJ2-1, with a tentative D call TRBD1 (6 bases). V was pared by 3 bases and J by 0 bases, with 18 bases between. The CDR3 extends over 17 amino acids. The germline V gene has CDR1 DFQATT and CDR2 SNEGSKA (reference sequence). CDR3 protein: CSASRSVGASSYNEQFF. CDR3 DNA sequence: TGCAGTGCTAGCCGAAGTGTGGGGGCGAGCTCCTACAATGAGCAGTTCTTC.

In its sample, this clonotype was seen a few times. The V gene is TRBV5-1, the J gene TRBJ2-1, with 10 bases lining up with TRBD2. The CDR3 totals 17 residues. Germline V gene lookup returns CDR1 SGHRS and CDR2 YFSETQ. V gave up 1 base and J gave up 0 bases; unmatched junction bases: 4. The DNA for the CDR3 is TGCGCCAGCAGCTTGCTACTAGCGGGACCCTCCTACAATGAGCAGTTCTTC. Amino acids: CASSLLLAGPSYNEQFF.

The chain uses TRBV7-8 and TRBJ1-4, with 9 bases matching TRBD1. Germline-derived CDR1 and CDR2 are SGHVS and FQNEAQ. This CDR3 contains 15 residues. Losses at the gene ends were 5 bases for V and 11 bases for J; bases not matched to a gene: 12. CDR3 sequence: CASSPTGGPEGKLFF. The CDR3 DNA is TGTGCCAGCAGCCCTACAGGGGGCCCTGAAGGGAAACTGTTTTTT.